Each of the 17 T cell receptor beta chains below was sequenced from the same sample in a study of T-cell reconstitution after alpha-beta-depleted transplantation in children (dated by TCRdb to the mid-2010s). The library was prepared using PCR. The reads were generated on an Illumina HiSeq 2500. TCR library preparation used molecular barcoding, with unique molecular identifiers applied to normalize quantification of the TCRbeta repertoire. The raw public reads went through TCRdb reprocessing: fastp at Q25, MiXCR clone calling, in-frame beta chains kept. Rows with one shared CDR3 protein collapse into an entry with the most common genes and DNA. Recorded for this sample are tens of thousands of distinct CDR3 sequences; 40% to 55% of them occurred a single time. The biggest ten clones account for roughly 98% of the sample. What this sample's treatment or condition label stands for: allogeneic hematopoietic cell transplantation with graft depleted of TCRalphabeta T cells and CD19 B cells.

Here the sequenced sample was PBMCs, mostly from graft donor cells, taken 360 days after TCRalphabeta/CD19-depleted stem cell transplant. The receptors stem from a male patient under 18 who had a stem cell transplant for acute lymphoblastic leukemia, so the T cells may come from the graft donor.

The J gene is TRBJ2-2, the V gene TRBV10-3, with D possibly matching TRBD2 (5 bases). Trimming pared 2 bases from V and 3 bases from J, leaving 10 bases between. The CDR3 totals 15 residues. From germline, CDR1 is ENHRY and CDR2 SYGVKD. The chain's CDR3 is CAISEPAEYTGELFF. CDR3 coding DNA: TGTGCCATCAGTGAGCCAGCGGAGTACACCGGGGAGCTGTTTTTT.

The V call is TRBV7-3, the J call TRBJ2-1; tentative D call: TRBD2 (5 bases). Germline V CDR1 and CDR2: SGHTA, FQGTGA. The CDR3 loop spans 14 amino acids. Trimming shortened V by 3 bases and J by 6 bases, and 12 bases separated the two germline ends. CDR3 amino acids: CASSFLANPNEQFF. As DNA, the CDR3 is TGTGCCAGCAGCTTTTTAGCGAACCCCAATGAGCAGTTCTTC.

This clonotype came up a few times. CDR3 sequence reads: CSALREDRASYEQYF. CDR3 in DNA: TGCAGTGCTCTTAGGGAGGACAGGGCCTCCTACGAGCAGTACTTC. V is TRBV20-1 and J is TRBJ2-7; the match to TRBD1 covers 8 bases. Unmatched junction bases numbered 9, after V lost 5 bases and J lost 0 bases. The CDR3 consists of 15 residues. In germline, CDR1 is DFQATT, CDR2 SNEGSKA (reference sequence).

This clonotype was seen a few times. This CDR3 is CASSLGGDRGATEAFF. The CDR3 DNA reads as TGTGCCAGCAGCTTAGGAGGGGACAGGGGGGCCACTGAAGCTTTCTTT. The genes are TRBV13 and TRBJ1-1, with 11 bases lining up with TRBD1. Trimming removed 0 bases from V and 4 bases from J; junction bases left unmatched: 4. The CDR3 covers 16 residues. CDR1 and CDR2 from the germline V gene are PRHDT and FYEKMQ (reference sequence).

The DNA for the CDR3 is TGTGCCAGCAGCCCTGGACAGGTTGAGCAGTTCTTC. Protein: CASSPGQVEQFF. The rearrangement uses TRBV12-3 or TRBV12-4 and TRBJ2-1, with 7 bases matching TRBD1. The length of the CDR3 is 12 residues. V dropped 6 bases and J dropped 9; count of bases not matched to a gene: 5.

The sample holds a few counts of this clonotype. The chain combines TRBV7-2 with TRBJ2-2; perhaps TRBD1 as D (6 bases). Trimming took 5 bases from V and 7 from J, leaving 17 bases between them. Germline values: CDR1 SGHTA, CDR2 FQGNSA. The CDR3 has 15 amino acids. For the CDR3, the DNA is TGTGCCAGCAGCCCGTTCCTGGGGGCCCTCGGGGAGCTGTTTTTT. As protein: CASSPFLGALGELFF.

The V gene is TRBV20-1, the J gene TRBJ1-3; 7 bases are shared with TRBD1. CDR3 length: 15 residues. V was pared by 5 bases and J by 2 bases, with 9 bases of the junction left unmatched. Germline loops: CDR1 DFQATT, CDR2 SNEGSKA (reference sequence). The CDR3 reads CSAETGFRPGNTIYF. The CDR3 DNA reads TGCAGTGCTGAGACAGGGTTCAGGCCTGGAAACACCATATATTTT.

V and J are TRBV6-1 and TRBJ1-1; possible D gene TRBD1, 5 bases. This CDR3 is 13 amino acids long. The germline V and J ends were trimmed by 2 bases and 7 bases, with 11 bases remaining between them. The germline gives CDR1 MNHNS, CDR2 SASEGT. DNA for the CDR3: TGTGCCAGCAGTGAACTCGGGACTTTTGAAGCTTTCTTT. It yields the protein CASSELGTFEAFF.

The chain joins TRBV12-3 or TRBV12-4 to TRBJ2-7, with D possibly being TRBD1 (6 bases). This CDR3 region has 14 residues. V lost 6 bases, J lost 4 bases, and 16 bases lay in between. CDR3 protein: CASSSAQGVYEQYF. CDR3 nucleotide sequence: TGTGCCAGCAGCTCTGCACAGGGAGTTTACGAGCAGTACTTC.

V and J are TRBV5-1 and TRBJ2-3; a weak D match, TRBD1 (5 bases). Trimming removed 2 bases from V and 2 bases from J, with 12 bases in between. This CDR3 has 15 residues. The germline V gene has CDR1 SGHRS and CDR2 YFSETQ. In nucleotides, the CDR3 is TGCGCCAGCAGCTTCGCAGGGCAATTCACAGATACGCAGTATTTT. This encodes CASSFAGQFTDTQYF.

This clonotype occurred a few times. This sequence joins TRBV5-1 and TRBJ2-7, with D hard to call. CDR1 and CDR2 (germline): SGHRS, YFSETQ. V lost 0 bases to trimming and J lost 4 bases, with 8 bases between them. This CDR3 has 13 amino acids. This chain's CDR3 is CASSLGTFYEQYF. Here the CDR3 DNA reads TGCGCCAGCAGCTTGGGAACGTTTTACGAGCAGTACTTC.

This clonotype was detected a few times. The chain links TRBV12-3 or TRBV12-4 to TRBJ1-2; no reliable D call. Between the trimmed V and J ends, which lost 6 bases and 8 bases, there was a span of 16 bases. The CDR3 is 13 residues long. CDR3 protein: CASSIKGSSGYTF. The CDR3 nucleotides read TGTGCCAGCAGCATAAAGGGATCGAGCGGCTACACCTTC.

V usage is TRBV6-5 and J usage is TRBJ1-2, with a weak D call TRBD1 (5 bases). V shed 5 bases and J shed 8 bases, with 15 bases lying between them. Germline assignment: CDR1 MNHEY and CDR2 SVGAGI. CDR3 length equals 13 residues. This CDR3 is CASSPQGIGGYTF. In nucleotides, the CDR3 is TGTGCCAGCAGTCCTCAGGGAATTGGGGGCTACACCTTC.

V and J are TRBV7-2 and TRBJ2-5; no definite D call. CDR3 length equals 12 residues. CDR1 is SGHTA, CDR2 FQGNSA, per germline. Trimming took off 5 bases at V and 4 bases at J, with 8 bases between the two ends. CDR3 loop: CASSPTGETQYF. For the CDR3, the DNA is TGTGCCAGCAGCCCCACGGGAGAGACCCAGTACTTC.

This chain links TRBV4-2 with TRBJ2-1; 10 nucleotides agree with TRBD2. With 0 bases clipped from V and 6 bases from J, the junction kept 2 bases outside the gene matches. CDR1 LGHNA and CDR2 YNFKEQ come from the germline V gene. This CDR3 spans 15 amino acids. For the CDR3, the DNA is TGTGCCAGCAGCCAAGACTGGACTAGCGGCAATGAGCAGTTCTTC. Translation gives CASSQDWTSGNEQFF.

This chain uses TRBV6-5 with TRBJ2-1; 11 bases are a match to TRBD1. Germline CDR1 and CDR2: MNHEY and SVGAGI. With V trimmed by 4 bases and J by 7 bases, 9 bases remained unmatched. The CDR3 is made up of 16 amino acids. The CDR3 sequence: CASSSYGTGGRNEQFF. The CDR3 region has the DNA TGTGCCAGCAGTTCTTATGGGACAGGGGGAAGGAATGAGCAGTTCTTC.

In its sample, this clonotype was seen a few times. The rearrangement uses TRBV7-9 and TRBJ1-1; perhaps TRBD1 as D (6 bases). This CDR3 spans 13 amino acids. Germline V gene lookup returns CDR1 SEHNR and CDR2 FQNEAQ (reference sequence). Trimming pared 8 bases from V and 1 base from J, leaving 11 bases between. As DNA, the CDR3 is TGTGCCAGCGGTACACAGGGGAACACTGAAGCTTTCTTT. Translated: CASGTQGNTEAFF. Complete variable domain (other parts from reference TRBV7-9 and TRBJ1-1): DTGVSQNPRHKITKRGQNVTFRCDPISEHNRLYWYRQTLGQGPEFLTYFQNEAQLEKSRLLSDRFSAERPKGSFSTLEIQRTEQGDSAMYLCASGTQGNTEAFFGQGTRLTVV.